This T cell receptor (beta chain) emerged from a study of blood T cell repertoires in COVID-19. In the study overall: PBMCs, B-cell-depleted T cells, or T cells were the source of the cDNA or gDNA that made up the material.

The CDR3 is made up of 13 amino acids. Germline loops: CDR1 KGHSY, CDR2 FQNENV. Trimming took off 2 bases at V and 1 base at J, with 5 bases between the two ends. Sequenced by immunoSEQ multiplex PCR; TCRdb stores in-frame clones only, minus some. Among 200,000 to 300,000 clones, around 89% were seen once, and the ten largest hold 8.8%. Those enrolled, adults aged roughly 18 to 89 years, came from around 25 US areas. Participant reports of clinical history set cohort assignment. The clonotype was recovered from a man in his forties or fifties who had recovered from COVID-19. Sequencing was carried out using PBMCs or T cells enriched from blood (not recorded which). The gene calls are TRBV16 and TRBJ1-1; D might be TRBD1 (5 bases). The CDR3 here is CASSQQGNTEAFF. The CDR3, as DNA: TGTGCCAGCAGCCAACAGGGGAACACTGAAGCTTTCTTT.